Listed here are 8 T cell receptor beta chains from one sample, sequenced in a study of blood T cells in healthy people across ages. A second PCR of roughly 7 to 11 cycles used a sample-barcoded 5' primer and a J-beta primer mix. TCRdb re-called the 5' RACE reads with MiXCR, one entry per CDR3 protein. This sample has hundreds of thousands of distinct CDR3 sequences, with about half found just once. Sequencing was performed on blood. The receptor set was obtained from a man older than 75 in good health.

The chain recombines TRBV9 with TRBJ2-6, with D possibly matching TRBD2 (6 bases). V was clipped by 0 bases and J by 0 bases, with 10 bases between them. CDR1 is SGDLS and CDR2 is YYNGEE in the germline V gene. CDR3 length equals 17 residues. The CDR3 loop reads CASSVVSGSSGANVLTF. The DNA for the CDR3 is TGTGCCAGCAGCGTAGTTAGCGGAAGCTCTGGGGCCAACGTCCTGACTTTC.

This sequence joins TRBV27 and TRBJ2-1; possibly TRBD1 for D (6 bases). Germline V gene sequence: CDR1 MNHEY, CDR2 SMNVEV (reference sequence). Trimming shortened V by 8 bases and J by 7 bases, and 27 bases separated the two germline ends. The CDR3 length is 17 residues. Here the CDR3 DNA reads TGTGCCAGCCTCGATCGGCCGGGGCAGGGGAATAGGAATGAGCAGTTCTTC. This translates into CASLDRPGQGNRNEQFF.

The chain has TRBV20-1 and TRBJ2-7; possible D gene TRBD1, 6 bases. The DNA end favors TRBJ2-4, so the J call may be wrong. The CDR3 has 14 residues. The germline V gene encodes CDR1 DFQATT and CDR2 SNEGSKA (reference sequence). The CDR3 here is CSANRQAQKNIQYF. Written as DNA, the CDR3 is TGCAGTGCTAACCGACAGGCCCAAAAAAACATTCAGTACTTC.

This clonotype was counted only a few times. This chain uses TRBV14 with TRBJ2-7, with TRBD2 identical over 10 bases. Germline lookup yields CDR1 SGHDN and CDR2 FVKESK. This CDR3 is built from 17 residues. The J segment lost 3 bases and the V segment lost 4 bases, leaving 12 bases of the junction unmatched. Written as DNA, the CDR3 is TGTGCCAGCAGCCCATCTCTACCGGGACTAGCGCGCTACGAGCAGTACTTC. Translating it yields CASSPSLPGLARYEQYF.

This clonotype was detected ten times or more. CDR3 region: CASSSLGGVNEQYF. The CDR3 DNA follows: TGCGCCAGCAGCTCTCTTGGGGGAGTAAACGAGCAGTACTTC. The chain recombines TRBV5-1 with TRBJ2-7, with D perhaps assigned TRBD1 or TRBD2 (5 bases each). Trimming stripped 3 bases from V and 5 bases from J, with 15 bases between. CDR1 SGHRS and CDR2 YFSETQ come from the germline V gene. The CDR3 loop spans 14 amino acids.

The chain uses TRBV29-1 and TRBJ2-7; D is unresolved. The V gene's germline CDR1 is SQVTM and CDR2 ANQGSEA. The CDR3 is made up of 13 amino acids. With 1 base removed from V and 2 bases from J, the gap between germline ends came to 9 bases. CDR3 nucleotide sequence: TGCAGCGTTGAAGTCCCGGGCCCCTACGAGCAGTACTTC. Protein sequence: CSVEVPGPYEQYF.

Here the CDR3 reads CASRAAGGAGFNSPLHF. The CDR3 DNA is TGTGCCAGCAGGGCAGCGGGGGGGGCAGGGTTTAATTCACCCCTCCACTTT. J is TRBJ1-6 and V is TRBV12-3 or TRBV12-4; weak D call: TRBD1 (6 bases). The length of the CDR3 is 17 residues. The V gene lost 6 bases and the J gene lost 6 bases, with 21 bases spanning the gap.

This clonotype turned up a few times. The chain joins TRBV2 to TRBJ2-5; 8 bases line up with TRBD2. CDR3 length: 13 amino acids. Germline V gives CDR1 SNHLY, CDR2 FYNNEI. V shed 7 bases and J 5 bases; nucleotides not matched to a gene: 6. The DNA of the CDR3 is TGTGCCAGCAAATATGGCGGGAGGGAGACCCAGTACTTC. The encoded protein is CASKYGGRETQYF.